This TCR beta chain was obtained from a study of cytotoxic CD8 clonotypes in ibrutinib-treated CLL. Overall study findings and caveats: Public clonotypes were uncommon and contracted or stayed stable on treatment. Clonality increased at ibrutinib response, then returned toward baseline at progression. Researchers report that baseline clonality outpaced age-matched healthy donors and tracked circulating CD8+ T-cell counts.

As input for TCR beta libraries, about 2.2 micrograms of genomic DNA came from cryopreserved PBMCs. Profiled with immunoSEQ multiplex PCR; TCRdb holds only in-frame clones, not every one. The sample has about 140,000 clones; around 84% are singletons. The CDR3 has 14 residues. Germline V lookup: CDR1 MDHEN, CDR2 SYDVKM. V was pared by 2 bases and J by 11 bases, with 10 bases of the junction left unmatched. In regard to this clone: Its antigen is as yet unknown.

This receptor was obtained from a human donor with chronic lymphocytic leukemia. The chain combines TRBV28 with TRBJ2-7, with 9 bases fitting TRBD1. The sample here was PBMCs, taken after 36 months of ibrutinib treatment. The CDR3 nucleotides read TGTGCCAGCAGTTTAGGGACAGGGCTCGCCGGGGAGTACTTC. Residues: CASSLGTGLAGEYF. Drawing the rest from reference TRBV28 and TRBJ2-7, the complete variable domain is DVKVTQSSRYLVKRTGEKVFLECVQDMDHENMFWYRQDPGLGLRLIYFSYDVKMKEKGDIPEGYSVSREKKERFSLILESASTNQTSMYLCASSLGTGLAGEYFGPGTRLTVT.